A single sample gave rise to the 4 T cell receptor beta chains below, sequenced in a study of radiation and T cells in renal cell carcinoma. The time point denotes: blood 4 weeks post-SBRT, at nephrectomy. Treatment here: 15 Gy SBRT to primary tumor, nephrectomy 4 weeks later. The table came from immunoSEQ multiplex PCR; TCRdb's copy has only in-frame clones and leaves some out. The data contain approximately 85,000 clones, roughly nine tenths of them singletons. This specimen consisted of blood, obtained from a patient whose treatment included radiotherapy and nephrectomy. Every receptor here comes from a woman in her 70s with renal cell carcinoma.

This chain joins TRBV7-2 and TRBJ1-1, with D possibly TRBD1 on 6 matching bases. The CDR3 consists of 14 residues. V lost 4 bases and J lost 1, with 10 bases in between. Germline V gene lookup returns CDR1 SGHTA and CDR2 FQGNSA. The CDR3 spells CASSSRQANTEAFF. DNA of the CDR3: TGTGCCAGCAGCTCCCGACAGGCGAACACTGAAGCTTTCTTT.

CDR3 sequence: CASSQDRPTVFRGYTF. In DNA form, the CDR3 reads TGCGCCAGCAGCCAAGATCGGCCGACCGTATTCCGCGGCTACACCTTC. The J gene is TRBJ1-2, the V gene TRBV4-1; unclear D gene. V dropped 0 bases and J dropped 8 bases, with 19 bases sitting between them. Germline V gene lookup returns CDR1 MGHRA and CDR2 YSYEKL. This CDR3 comprises 16 residues.

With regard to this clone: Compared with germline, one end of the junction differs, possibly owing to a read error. CDR3 nucleotide sequence: TGTGCCAGCAGCCAAGCCAGGCTTGGGCACGAGGTGCATTTC. Amino acid sequence: CASSQARLGHEVHF. The chain combines TRBV4-2 with TRBJ2-7; no clear D. The germline V gene encodes CDR1 LGHNA and CDR2 YNFKEQ. CDR3 length equals 14 residues.

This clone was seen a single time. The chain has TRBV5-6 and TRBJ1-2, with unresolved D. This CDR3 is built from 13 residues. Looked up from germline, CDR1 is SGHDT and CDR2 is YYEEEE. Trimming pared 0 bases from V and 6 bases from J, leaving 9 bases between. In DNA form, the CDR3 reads TGTGCCAGCAGCTTGGGACGGAACCATGGCTACACCTTC. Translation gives CASSLGRNHGYTF.